This T cell receptor beta chain was observed in a study of blood T cell repertoires in COVID-19. Looking at the study overall: Both acute and convalescent COVID-19 samples were obtained from the United States, Italy and Spain.

Method: immunoSEQ multiplex PCR; TCRdb's copy keeps in-frame clones and lacks some. The sample carries about 120,000 clones, roughly 80% recorded once. V was clipped by 4 bases and J by 4 bases; unmatched bases: 9. Germline lookup yields CDR1 KGHSH and CDR2 LQKENI. The CDR3 is made up of 17 amino acids. Sequenced input: peripheral blood. The TCR comes from a human donor in a cohort sampled during active COVID-19. This sequence joins TRBV18 and TRBJ1-5; 11 nucleotides line up with TRBD1. In nucleotides, the CDR3 is TGTGCCAGCTCACGAGGGACAGGGGGAATCAGAAATCAGCCCCAGCATTTT. It encodes CASSRGTGGIRNQPQHF. Using reference TRBV18 and TRBJ1-5 for the parts outside the CDR3, the full variable domain is NAGVMQNPRHLVRRRGQEARLRCSPMKGHSHVYWYRQLPEEGLKFMVYLQKENIIDESGMPKERFSAEFPKEGPSILRIQQVVRGDSAAYFCASSRGTGGIRNQPQHFGDGTRLSIL.